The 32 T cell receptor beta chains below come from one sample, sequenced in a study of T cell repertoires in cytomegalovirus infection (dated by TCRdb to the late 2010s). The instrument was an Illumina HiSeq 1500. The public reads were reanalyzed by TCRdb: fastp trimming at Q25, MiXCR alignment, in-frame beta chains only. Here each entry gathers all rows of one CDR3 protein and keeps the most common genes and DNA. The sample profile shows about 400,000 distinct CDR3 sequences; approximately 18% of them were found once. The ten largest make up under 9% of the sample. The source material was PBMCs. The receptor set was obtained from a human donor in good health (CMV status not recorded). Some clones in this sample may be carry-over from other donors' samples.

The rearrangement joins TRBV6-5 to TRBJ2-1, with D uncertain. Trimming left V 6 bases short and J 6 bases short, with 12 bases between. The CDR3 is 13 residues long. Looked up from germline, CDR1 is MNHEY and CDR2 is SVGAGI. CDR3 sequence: CASRDFGANEQFF. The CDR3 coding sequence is TGTGCCAGCAGGGATTTTGGCGCCAATGAGCAGTTCTTC.

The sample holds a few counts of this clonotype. The CDR3 is CASSWTSGRNGEQFF. The CDR3 region has the DNA TGTGCCAGCAGTTGGACTAGCGGGAGGAATGGTGAGCAGTTCTTC. This chain uses TRBV12-3 or TRBV12-4 with TRBJ2-1, with 14 bases lining up with TRBD2. The CDR3 has 15 amino acids. V gave up 4 bases and J gave up 9 bases; unmatched junction bases: 5.

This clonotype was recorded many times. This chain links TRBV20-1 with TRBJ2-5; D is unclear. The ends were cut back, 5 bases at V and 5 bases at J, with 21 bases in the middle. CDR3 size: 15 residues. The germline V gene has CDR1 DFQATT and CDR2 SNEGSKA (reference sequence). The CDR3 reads CSAPRRAVMAETQYF. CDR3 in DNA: TGCAGTGCTCCCCGTAGGGCTGTGATGGCGGAGACCCAGTACTTC.

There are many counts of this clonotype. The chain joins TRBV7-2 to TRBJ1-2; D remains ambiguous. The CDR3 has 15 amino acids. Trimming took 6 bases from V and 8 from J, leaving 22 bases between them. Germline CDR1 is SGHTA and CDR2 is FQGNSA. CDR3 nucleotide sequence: TGTGCCAGCAGAAATTCCGGGTTATTCCCTATGGGCTACACCTTC. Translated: CASRNSGLFPMGYTF. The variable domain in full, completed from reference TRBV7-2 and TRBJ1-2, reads GAGVSQSPSNKVTEKGKDVELRCDPISGHTALYWYRQSLGQGLEFLIYFQGNSAPDKSGLPSDRFSAERTGGSVSTLTIQRTQQEDSAVYLCASRNSGLFPMGYTFGSGTRLTVV.

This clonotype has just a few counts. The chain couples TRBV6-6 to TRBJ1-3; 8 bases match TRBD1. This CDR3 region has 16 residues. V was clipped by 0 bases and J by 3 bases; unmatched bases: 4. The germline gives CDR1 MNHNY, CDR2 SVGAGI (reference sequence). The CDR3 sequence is CASSYSAGGFGNTIYF. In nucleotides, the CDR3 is TGTGCCAGCAGTTACTCCGCAGGGGGCTTTGGAAACACCATATATTTT.

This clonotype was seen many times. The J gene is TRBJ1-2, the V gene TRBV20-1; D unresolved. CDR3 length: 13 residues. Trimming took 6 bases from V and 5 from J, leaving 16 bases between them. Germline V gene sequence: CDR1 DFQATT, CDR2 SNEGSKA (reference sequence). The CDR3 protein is CSAYSDTHYGYTF. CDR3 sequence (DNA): TGCAGTGCCTACAGCGATACACATTATGGCTACACCTTC.

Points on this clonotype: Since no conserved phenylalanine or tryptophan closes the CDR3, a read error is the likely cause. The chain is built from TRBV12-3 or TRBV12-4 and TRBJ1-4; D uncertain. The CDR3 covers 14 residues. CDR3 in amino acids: CASSLWRRSEELFL. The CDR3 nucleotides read TGTGCCAGCAGTTTATGGAGAAGGAGTGAAGAACTGTTTTTG.

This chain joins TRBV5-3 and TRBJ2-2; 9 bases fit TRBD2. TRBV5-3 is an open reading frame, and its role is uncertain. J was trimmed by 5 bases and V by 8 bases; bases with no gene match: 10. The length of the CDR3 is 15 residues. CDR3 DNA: TGTGCCAGCAGCCGGGGACTAGCCACAACCGGGGAGCTGTTTTTT. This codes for CASSRGLATTGELFF.

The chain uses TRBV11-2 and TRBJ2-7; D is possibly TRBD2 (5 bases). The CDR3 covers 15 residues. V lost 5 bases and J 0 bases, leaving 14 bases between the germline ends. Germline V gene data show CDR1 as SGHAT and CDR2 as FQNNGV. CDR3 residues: CASSRTGFLSYEQYF. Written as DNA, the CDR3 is TGTGCCAGCAGCCGAACGGGGTTCCTCTCCTACGAGCAGTACTTC.

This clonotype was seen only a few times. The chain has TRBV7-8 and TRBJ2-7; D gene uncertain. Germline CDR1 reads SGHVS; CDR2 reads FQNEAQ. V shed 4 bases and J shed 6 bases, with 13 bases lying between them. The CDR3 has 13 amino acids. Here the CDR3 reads CASSSSYGREQYF. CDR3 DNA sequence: TGTGCCAGCAGCTCTTCCTACGGTCGCGAGCAGTACTTC.

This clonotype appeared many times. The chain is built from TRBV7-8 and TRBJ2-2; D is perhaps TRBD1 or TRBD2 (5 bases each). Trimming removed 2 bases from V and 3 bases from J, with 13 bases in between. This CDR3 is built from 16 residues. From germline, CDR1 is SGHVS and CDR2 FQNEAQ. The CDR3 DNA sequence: TGTGCCAGCAGCTTATGGGGGAAGTCGGACACCGGGGAGCTGTTTTTT. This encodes CASSLWGKSDTGELFF.

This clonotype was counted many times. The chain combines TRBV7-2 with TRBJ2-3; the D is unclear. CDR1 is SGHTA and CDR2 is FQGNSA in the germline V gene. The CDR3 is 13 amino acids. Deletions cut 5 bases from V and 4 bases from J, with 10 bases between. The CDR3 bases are TGTGCCAGCAGCCTAGACCCCTCAGATACGCAGTATTTT. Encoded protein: CASSLDPSDTQYF.

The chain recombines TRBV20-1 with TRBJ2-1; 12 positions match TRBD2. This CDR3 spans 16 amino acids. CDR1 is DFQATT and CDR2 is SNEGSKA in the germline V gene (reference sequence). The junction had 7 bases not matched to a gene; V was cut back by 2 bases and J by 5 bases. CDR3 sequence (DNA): TGCAGTGCTAGACTAGCGGGAGGGCGCGTTAACAATGAGCAGTTCTTC. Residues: CSARLAGGRVNNEQFF.

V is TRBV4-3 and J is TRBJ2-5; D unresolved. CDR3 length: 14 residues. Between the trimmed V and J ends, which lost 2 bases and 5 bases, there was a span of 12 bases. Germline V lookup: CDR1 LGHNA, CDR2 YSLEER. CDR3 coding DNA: TGCGCCAGCAGCCAATCGGAAGGCTGGGAGACCCAGTACTTC. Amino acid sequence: CASSQSEGWETQYF.

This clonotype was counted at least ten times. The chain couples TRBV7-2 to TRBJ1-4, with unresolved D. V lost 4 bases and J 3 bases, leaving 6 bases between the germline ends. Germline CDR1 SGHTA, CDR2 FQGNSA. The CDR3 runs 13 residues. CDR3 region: CASSSMPNEKLFF. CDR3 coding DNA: TGTGCCAGCAGCTCCATGCCTAATGAAAAACTGTTTTTT.

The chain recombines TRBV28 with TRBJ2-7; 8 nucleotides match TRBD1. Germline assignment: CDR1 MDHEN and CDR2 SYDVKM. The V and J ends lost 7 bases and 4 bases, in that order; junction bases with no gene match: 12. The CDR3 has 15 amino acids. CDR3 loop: CASTHPSGGVYEQYF. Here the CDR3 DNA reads TGTGCCAGCACACATCCATCAGGGGGCGTTTACGAGCAGTACTTC. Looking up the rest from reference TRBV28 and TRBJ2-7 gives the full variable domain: DVKVTQSSRYLVKRTGEKVFLECVQDMDHENMFWYRQDPGLGLRLIYFSYDVKMKEKGDIPEGYSVSREKKERFSLILESASTNQTSMYLCASTHPSGGVYEQYFGPGTRLTVT.

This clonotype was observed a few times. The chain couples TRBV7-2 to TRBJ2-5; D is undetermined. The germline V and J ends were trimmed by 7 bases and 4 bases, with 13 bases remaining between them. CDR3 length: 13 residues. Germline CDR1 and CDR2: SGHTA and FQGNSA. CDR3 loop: CASKVNGPETQYF. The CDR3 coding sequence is TGTGCCAGCAAGGTTAACGGACCAGAGACCCAGTACTTC.

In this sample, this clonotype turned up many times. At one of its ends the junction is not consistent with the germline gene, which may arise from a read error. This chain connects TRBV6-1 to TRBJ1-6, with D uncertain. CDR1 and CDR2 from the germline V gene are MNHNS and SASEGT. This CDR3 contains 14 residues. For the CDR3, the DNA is TGTGCCAGCAGTAGAAGCTCCTATACTTCACCCCTCCACTTT. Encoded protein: CASSRSSYTSPLHF.

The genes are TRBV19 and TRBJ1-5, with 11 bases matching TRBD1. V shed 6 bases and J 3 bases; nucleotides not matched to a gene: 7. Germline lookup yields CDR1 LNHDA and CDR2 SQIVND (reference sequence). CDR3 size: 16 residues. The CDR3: CASRPLDRGLNQPQHF. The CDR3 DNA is TGTGCCAGTAGACCCCTGGACAGGGGGCTCAATCAGCCCCAGCATTTT.

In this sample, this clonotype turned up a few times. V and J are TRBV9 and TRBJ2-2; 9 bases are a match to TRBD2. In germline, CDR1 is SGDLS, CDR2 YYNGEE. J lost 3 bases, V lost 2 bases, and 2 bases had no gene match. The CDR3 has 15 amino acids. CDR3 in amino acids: CASSVSGRDTGELFF. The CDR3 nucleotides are TGTGCCAGCAGCGTTAGCGGGAGAGACACCGGGGAGCTGTTTTTT.

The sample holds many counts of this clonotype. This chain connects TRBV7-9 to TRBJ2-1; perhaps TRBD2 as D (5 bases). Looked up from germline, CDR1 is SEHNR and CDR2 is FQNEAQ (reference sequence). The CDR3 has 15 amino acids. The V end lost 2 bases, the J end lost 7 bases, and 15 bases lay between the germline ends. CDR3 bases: TGTGCCAGCAGCTTATGGGATATGAGCGGAAATGAGCAGTTCTTC. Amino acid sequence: CASSLWDMSGNEQFF. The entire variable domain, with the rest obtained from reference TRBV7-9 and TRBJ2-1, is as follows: DTGVSQNPRHKITKRGQNVTFRCDPISEHNRLYWYRQTLGQGPEFLTYFQNEAQLEKSRLLSDRFSAERPKGSFSTLEIQRTEQGDSAMYLCASSLWDMSGNEQFFGPGTRLTVL.

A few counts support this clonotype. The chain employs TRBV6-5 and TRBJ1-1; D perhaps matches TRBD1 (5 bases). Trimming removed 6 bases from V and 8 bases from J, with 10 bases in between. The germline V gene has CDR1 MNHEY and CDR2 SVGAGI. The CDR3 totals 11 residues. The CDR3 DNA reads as TGTGCCAGCAGGCGCAGGACAGAAGCTTTCTTT. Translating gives CASRRRTEAFF.

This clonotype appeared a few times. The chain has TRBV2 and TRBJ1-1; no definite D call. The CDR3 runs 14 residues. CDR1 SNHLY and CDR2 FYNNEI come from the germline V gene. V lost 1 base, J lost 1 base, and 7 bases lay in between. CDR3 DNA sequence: TGTGCCAGCAGTGAAGAGGGCTGGAACACTGAAGCTTTCTTT. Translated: CASSEEGWNTEAFF.

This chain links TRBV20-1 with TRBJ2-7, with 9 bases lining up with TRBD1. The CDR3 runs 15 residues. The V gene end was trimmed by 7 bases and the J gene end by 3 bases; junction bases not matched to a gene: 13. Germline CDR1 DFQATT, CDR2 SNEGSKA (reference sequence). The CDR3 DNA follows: TGCAGTGTTCCGGGACAGGGATTTTTCCACTACGAGCAGTACTTC. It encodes CSVPGQGFFHYEQYF.

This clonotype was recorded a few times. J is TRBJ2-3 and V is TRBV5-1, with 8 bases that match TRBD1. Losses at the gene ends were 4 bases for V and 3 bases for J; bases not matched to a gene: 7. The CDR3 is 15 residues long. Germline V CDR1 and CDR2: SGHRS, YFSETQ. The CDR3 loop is CASSPRTGRTDTQYF. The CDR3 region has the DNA TGCGCCAGCAGCCCACGGACAGGGAGAACAGATACGCAGTATTTT.

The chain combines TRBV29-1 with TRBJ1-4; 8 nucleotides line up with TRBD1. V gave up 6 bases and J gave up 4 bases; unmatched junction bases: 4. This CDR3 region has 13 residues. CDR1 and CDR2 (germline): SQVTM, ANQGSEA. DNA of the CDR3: TGCAGCGTCTGGACAGGGCTTAATGAAAAACTGTTTTTT. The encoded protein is CSVWTGLNEKLFF. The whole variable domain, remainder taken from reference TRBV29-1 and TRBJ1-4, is SAVISQKPSRDICQRGTSLTIQCQVDSQVTMMFWYRQQPGQSLTLIATANQGSEATYESGFVIDKFPISRPNLTFSTLTVSNMSPEDSSIYLCSVWTGLNEKLFFGSGTQLSVL.

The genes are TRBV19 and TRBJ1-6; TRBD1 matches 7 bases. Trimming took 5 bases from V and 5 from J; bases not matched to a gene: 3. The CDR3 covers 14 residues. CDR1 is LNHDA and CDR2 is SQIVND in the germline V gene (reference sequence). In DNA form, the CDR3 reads TGTGCCAGTAGTCCCGGACAGGATAATTCACCCCTCCACTTT. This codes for CASSPGQDNSPLHF.

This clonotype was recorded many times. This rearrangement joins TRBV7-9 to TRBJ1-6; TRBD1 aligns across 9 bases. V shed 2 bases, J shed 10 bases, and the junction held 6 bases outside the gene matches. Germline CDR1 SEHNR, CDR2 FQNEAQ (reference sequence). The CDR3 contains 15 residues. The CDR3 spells CASSLIRTGVSPLHF. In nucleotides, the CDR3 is TGTGCCAGCAGCTTAATTAGGACAGGGGTATCACCCCTCCACTTT. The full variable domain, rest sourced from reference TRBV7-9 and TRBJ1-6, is DTGVSQNPRHKITKRGQNVTFRCDPISEHNRLYWYRQTLGQGPEFLTYFQNEAQLEKSRLLSDRFSAERPKGSFSTLEIQRTEQGDSAMYLCASSLIRTGVSPLHFGNGTRLTVT.

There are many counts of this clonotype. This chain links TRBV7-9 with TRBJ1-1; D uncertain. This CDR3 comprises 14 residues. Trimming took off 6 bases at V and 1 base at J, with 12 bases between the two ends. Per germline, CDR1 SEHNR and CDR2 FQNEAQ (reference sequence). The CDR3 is CASRFGQANTEAFF. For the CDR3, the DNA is TGTGCCAGCAGATTCGGGCAGGCGAACACTGAAGCTTTCTTT.

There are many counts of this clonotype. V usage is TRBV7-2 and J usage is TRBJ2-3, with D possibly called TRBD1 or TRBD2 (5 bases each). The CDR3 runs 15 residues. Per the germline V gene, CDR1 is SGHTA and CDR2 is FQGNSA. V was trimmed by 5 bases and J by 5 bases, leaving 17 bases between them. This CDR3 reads CASSPLGGAVDTQYF. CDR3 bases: TGTGCCAGCAGCCCCCTTGGGGGAGCTGTAGATACGCAGTATTTT.

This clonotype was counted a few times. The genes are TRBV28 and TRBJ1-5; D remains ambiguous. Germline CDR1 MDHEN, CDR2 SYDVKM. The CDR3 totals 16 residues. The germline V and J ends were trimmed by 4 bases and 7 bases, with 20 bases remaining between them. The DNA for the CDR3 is TGTGCCAGCAGTTCCGAACTGACCGGTCTGGGGCAGCCCCAGCATTTT. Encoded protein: CASSSELTGLGQPQHF. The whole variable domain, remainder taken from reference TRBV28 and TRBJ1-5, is DVKVTQSSRYLVKRTGEKVFLECVQDMDHENMFWYRQDPGLGLRLIYFSYDVKMKEKGDIPEGYSVSREKKERFSLILESASTNQTSMYLCASSSELTGLGQPQHFGDGTRLSIL.

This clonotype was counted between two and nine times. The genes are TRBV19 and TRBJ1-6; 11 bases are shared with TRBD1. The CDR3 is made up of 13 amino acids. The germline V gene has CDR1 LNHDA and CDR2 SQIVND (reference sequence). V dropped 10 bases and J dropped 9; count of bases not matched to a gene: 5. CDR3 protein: CAIGTGGVSPLHF. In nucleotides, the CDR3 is TGTGCCATAGGGACAGGGGGAGTTTCACCCCTCCACTTT.